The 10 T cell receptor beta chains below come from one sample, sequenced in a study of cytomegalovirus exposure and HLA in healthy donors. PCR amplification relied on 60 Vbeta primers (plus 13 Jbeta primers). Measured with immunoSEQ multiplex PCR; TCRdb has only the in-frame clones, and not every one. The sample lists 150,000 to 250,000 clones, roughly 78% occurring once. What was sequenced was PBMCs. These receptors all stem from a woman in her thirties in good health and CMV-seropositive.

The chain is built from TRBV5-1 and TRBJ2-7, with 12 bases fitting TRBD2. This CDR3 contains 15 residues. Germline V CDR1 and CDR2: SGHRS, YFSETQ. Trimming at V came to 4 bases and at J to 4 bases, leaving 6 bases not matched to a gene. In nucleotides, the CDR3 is TGCGCCAGCAGCCGAGCGACTAGCGGGAGTTACGAGCAGTACTTC. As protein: CASSRATSGSYEQYF. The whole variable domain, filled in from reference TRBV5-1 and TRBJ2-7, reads KAGVTQTPRYLIKTRGQQVTLSCSPISGHRSVSWYQQTPGQGLQFLFEYFSETQRNKGNFPGRFSGRQFSNSRSEMNVSTLELGDSALYLCASSRATSGSYEQYFGPGTRLTVT.

CDR3 sequence reads: CASSMLSSRYGYTF. The CDR3 DNA reads as TGTGCCAGCAGCATGCTTAGCAGCAGATATGGCTACACCTTC. The V gene is TRBV5-6, the J gene TRBJ1-2; no clear D. The germline gives CDR1 SGHDT, CDR2 YYEEEE. The CDR3 extends over 14 amino acids. The V and J ends lost 4 bases and 5 bases respectively, with 15 bases between them.

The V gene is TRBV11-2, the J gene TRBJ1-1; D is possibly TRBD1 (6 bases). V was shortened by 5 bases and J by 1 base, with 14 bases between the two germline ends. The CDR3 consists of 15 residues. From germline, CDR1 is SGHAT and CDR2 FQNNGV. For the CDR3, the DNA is TGTGCCAGCAGCCTCTACAGGGCGGGGAACACTGAAGCTTTCTTT. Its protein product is CASSLYRAGNTEAFF.

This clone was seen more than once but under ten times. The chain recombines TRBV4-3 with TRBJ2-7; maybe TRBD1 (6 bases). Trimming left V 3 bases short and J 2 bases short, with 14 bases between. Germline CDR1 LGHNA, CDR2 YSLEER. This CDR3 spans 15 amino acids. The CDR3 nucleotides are TGCGCCAGCAGCCAGGGACAACTCACAGCCTACGAGCAGTACTTC. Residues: CASSQGQLTAYEQYF.

The CDR3 nucleotides are TGTGCCAGCAGTTGGGCAGGCCCCCCTCGCCAATACGAGCAGTACTTC. Amino acid sequence: CASSWAGPPRQYEQYF. J is TRBJ2-7 and V is TRBV27; D remains unclear. This CDR3 contains 16 residues. The V end lost 4 bases, the J end lost 4 bases, and 20 bases lay between the germline ends. CDR1 is MNHEY, CDR2 SMNVEV, per germline (reference sequence).

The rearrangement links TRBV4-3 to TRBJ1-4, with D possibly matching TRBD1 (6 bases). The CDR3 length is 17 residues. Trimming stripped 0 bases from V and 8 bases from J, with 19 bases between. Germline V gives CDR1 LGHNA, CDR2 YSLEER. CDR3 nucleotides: TGCGCCAGCAGCCAAGATCTCAGGCAGGGGAATCAGGAAAAACTGTTTTTT. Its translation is CASSQDLRQGNQEKLFF.

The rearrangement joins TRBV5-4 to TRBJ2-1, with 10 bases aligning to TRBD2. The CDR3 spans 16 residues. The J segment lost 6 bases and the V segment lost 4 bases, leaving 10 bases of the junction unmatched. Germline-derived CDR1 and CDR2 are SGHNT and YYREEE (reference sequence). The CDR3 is CASSPSSGSRGNEQFF. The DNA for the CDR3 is TGTGCCAGCAGCCCATCTAGCGGGAGTAGGGGCAATGAGCAGTTCTTC. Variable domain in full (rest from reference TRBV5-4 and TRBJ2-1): ETGVTQSPTHLIKTRGQQVTLRCSSQSGHNTVSWYQQALGQGPQFIFQYYREEENGRGNFPPRFSGLQFPNYSSELNVNALELDDSALYLCASSPSSGSRGNEQFFGPGTRLTVL.

The CDR3 nucleotides are TGTGCCAGCAGTGAAGGGGTGGGGGCCGCTAACTATGGCTACACCTTC. It encodes CASSEGVGAANYGYTF. V usage is TRBV6-1 and J usage is TRBJ1-2, with D maybe TRBD1 (6 bases). With 1 base removed from V and 0 bases from J, the gap between germline ends came to 12 bases. CDR3 length: 16 residues. Germline-derived CDR1 and CDR2 are MNHNS and SASEGT.

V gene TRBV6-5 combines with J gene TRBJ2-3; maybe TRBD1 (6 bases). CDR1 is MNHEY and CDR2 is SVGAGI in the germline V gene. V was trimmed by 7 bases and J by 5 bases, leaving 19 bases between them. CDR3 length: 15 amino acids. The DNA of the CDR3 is TGTGCCAGCAAAAGGGCCTTGTACAGGGAAGATACGCAGTATTTT. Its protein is CASKRALYREDTQYF.

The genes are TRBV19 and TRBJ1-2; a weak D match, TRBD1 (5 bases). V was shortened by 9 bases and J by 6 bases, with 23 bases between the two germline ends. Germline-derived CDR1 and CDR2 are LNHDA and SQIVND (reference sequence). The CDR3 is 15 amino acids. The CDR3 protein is CASRDLPGEADGYTF. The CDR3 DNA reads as TGTGCCAGCCGGGACCTTCCTGGGGAGGCGGATGGCTACACCTTC.